This T cell receptor (beta chain) originates from a study of cytomegalovirus exposure and HLA in healthy donors. With V trimmed by 0 bases and J by 9 bases, 10 bases remained unmatched. The V gene's germline CDR1 is LGHNA and CDR2 YNFKEQ. The CDR3 contains 16 residues. Sequencing used immunoSEQ multiplex PCR; TCRdb keeps in-frame clones, though not all of them. The sample shows 100,000 to 120,000 clones, under 85% of them seen only once. Sequenced sample: PBMCs. The TCR sequence derives from a woman aged 18-30 years in good health and CMV-seronegative. The rearrangement links TRBV4-2 to TRBJ2-1, with 8 bases matching TRBD2. CDR3 sequence: CASSQDISGGASEQFF. CDR3 DNA: TGTGCCAGCAGCCAAGATATCAGCGGGGGAGCCTCTGAGCAGTTCTTC.